This is a list of T cell receptor beta chains from one sample in a study of blood T cell repertoires in COVID-19. The assay was immunoSEQ multiplex PCR, and TCRdb's table has in-frame clones only and misses some. The sample gives 200,000 to 250,000 clones, 87% of which show up once; under 14% is in the top ten. Sequencing used PBMCs or T cells enriched from blood (not recorded which). Every receptor here comes from a man between 25 and 39 years old who had recovered from COVID-19. Each CDR3 is given with its conserved first and last residue. The D gene is left open where the match is weak. Expanded clones get a size class; other rows say once, few or many, or leave the size out.

>TRBD2|.|TRBV11-2|TRBJ2-2
TGTGCCAGCAGCCCCCGCATAGCGGGAGACGGGGAGCTGTTTTTT
CASSPRIAGDGELFF
>.|.|TRBV7-2|TRBJ2-3
TGTGCCAGCAGCTTAACGGGGAGCTTCACAGATACGCAGTATTTT
CASSLTGSFTDTQYF
>.|.|TRBV2|TRBJ1-5
TGTGCCAGCAGCCAGGGAAGCAATCAGCCCCAGCATTTT
CASSQGSNQPQHF
>.|.|TRBV3-1/TRBV3-2|TRBJ1-4
TGTGCCAGCAGCTCCCGGACAAAAAGGGGCTTGACTAATGAAAAACTGTTTTTT
CASSSRTKRGLTNEKLFF
>.|.|TRBV10-3|TRBJ2-2
TGTGCCATCCAGCCAACAGACACCGGGGAGCTGTTTTTT
CAIQPTDTGELFF
>TRBD1|.|TRBV28|TRBJ1-5
TGTGCCTCCCACCCCCGCGGGACAGCTAATCAGCCCCAGCATTTT
CASHPRGTANQPQHF
>.|once|TRBV29-1|TRBJ2-7
TGCAGCGGTCAACAGGAATACGAGCAGTACTTC
CSGQQEYEQYF
>TRBD2|.|TRBV7-3|TRBJ2-1
TGTGCCAGCAGCCCGACTAGCGGGGTTGTAAGGGAGCAGTTCTTC
CASSPTSGVVREQFF
>TRBD1|.|TRBV28|TRBJ2-1
TGTGCCAGTTCGGGACAGTCCTACAATGAGCAGTTCTTC
CASSGQSYNEQFF
>.|.|TRBV10-1|TRBJ2-5
TGCGCCAGCAGTGAGGGGCACCAAGAGACCCAGTACTTC
CASSEGHQETQYF
>TRBD1|.|TRBV5-1|TRBJ2-7
TGCGCCAGCAGCTTAAAGGGACAGGGTACCATCTCCGACGAGCAGTACTTC
CASSLKGQGTISDEQYF
>TRBD2|.|TRBV7-9|TRBJ2-7
TGTGCCAGCAGCTTAGCTTCGGGGCCTGGGACTAAGTCCCACGAGCAGTACTTC
CASSLASGPGTKSHEQYF
>TRBD1|.|TRBV7-2|TRBJ2-3
TGTGCCAGCAACCCTAACCTCGGGACAGGCCCCACCTTT
CASNPNLGTGPTF
>.|.|TRBV24-1|TRBJ2-1
TGTGCCACCAGTGATGGGACTCTGGGTATTACGAACAATGAGCAGTTCTTC
CATSDGTLGITNNEQFF
>TRBD1|.|TRBV27|TRBJ1-1
TGTGCAGTGGGAAGGGGTAGCGACAGGGGGACGAACACTGAAGCTTTCTTT
CAVGRGSDRGTNTEAFF
>TRBD1|.|TRBV11-1|TRBJ2-7
TGTGCCAGCAGAGACCGGGACAGGGGCCTCGAGCAGTACTTC
CASRDRDRGLEQYF
>.|.|TRBV6-5|TRBJ2-2
TGTGCCAGCAGTTACCAAGTGGCGGTCACCGGGGAGCTGTTTTTT
CASSYQVAVTGELFF
>.|.|TRBV4-2|TRBJ1-6
TGTGCCAGCAGCCAAGATCTGATCGGTAGCGAATCTCGGAATTCACCCCTCCACTTT
CASSQDLIGSESRNSPLHF
>TRBD1|.|TRBV5-3|TRBJ2-2
TGTGCCAGTTTCGTTTCCTGGACAGGGAACACCGGGGAGCTGTTTTTT
CASFVSWTGNTGELFF
>.|.|TRBV7-2|TRBJ1-2
TGTGCCAGCAGGGGTATTCAGGGTAACTATGGCTACACCTTC
CASRGIQGNYGYTF
>TRBD2|.|TRBV4-3|TRBJ2-2
TGCGCCAGCAGCCAAGAGGGCGGGGGGGCCGTTTCCGGGGAGCTGTTTTTT
CASSQEGGGAVSGELFF
>TRBD1|.|TRBV7-8|TRBJ1-6
TGTGCCAGCAGCTCGGGGGACAGAGTTAATTCACCCCTCCACTTT
CASSSGDRVNSPLHF
>.|.|TRBV5-1|TRBJ1-1
TGCGCCAGCAGCTTGGCAGGGTTAAGAGGAAGGGGTACTGAAGCTTTCTTT
CASSLAGLRGRGTEAFF
>TRBD1|.|TRBV18|TRBJ2-7
TGTGCCAGCTCACGACAGGGCTACGAGCAGTACTTC
CASSRQGYEQYF
>.|.|TRBV7-2|TRBJ1-3
TGTGCCAGCAGATACAGGCAGGGAAACACCATATATTTT
CASRYRQGNTIYF
>.|.|TRBV19|TRBJ1-2
TGTGCCAGTAGGAGGACCGGACTGATCTTCAACTATGGCTACACCTTC
CASRRTGLIFNYGYTF